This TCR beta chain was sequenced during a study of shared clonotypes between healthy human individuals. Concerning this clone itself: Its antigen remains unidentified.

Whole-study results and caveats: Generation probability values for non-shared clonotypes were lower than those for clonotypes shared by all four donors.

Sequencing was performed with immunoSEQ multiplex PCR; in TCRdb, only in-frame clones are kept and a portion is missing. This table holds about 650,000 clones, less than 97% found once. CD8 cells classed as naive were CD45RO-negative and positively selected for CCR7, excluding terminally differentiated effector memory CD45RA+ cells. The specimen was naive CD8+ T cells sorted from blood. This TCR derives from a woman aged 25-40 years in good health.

This chain's CDR3 is CSVDLYNSENGYTF. CDR3 sequence (DNA): TGCAGCGTTGACCTTTACAACAGCGAGAATGGCTACACCTTC. The V gene is TRBV29-1, the J gene TRBJ1-2; D is ambiguous. The length of the CDR3 is 14 residues. The germline V gene encodes CDR1 SQVTM and CDR2 ANQGSEA. Trimming shortened V by 3 bases and J by 6 bases, and 17 bases separated the two germline ends.